The rows below give T cell receptor beta chains drawn from one sample of a study of cytomegalovirus exposure and HLA in healthy donors. Clones were sequenced by immunoSEQ multiplex PCR, and TCRdb holds only the in-frame ones, with some missing. The table has about 100,000 clones, roughly 74% seen once. Sequencing used PBMCs. Every receptor here comes from a woman in her 40s in good health and CMV-seronegative. Each CDR3 is given with its conserved first and last residue. Fields, in order: V gene, J gene, clone size, D gene, CDR3 DNA, CDR3 protein. D genes are given only for firm matches. Some rows have no size entry. The others give once, few or many, or a class for an expanded clone.

>TRBV7-3|TRBJ1-1|NA|NA
TGTGCCAGCAGCGCCACATTAGCCACTGAAGCTTTCTTT
CASSATLATEAFF
>TRBV10-3|TRBJ2-2|NA|TRBD2
TGTGCCATCAGACCTAGCGGGAACACCGGGGAGCTGTTTTTT
CAIRPSGNTGELFF
>TRBV7-9|TRBJ1-1|NA|NA
TGTGCCAGCAGCCCTTCACAGGGAGAAGCTTTCTTT
CASSPSQGEAFF
>TRBV7-8|TRBJ1-2|NA|TRBD1
TGTGCCAGCAGCACCGAGGCAGGGGGCCCGGGGGGCTACACCTTC
CASSTEAGGPGGYTF
>TRBV5-6|TRBJ2-1|NA|TRBD2
TGTGCCAGCAGCTTGGCCGACGGGGGGGCGTACAATGAGCAGTTCTTC
CASSLADGGAYNEQFF
>TRBV11-1|TRBJ2-7|NA|TRBD1
TGTGCCAGCAGCCAGATCCGGACAGGGGGAGGCGAGCAGTACTTC
CASSQIRTGGGEQYF
>TRBV6-6|TRBJ1-4|NA|NA
TGTGCCAGCAGTCAAAGACAGTCTAATGAAAAACTGTTTTTT
CASSQRQSNEKLFF
>TRBV25-1|TRBJ2-5|NA|TRBD2
TGTGCCAGCAAACTAGCGGGGGTAGAGACCCAGTACTTC
CASKLAGVETQYF
>TRBV10-3|TRBJ1-1|NA|NA
TGTGCCATCAGTGTTGGGGGGGTTGCGAACACTGAAGCTTTCTTT
CAISVGGVANTEAFF
>TRBV19|TRBJ1-5|NA|TRBD1
TGTGCCAGTAGGAGAGTCTCAGGGGGAGAAGGTTTAAATCAGCCCCAGCATTTT
CASRRVSGGEGLNQPQHF
>TRBV6-5|TRBJ1-2|NA|NA
TGTGCCAGCAGTTCGGGACTGACCTATGGCTACACCTTC
CASSSGLTYGYTF
>TRBV30|TRBJ2-7|NA|NA
TGTGCCTGGAACGACGGGAGAGGATACGAGCAGTACTTC
CAWNDGRGYEQYF
>TRBV13|TRBJ2-2|NA|NA
TGTGCCAGCGGGCCCGGGAACACCGGGGAGCTGTTTTTT
CASGPGNTGELFF
>TRBV7-2|TRBJ1-4|NA|NA
TGTGCCAGCAGCTCCCTCAGTGAAAAACTGTTTTTT
CASSSLSEKLFF
>TRBV20-1|TRBJ2-5|NA|NA
TGCAGTGCTAGCGGTGAAGAGACCCAGTACTTC
CSASGEETQYF
>TRBV25-1|TRBJ1-2|NA|TRBD1
TGTGCCAGCAGTGACCGGGACAGCTATGGCTACACCTTC
CASSDRDSYGYTF
>TRBV18|TRBJ1-1|NA|TRBD1
TGTGCCAGCTCAGATCTCAAGGGGGCCGCTGAAGCTTTCTTT
CASSDLKGAAEAFF
>TRBV6-1|TRBJ2-7|NA|TRBD2
TGTGCCAGCAGTGTTCCCCGGACTAGCGGGTCTTACGAGCAGTACTTC
CASSVPRTSGSYEQYF
>TRBV7-3|TRBJ2-1|few|TRBD2
TGTGCCAGCAGCTTAGGAGACGGGGGGGCCTACAATGAGCAGTTCTTC
CASSLGDGGAYNEQFF
>TRBV19|TRBJ1-2|few|NA
TGTGCCACCGGAGGCGGTAACTATGGCTACACCTTC
CATGGGNYGYTF
>TRBV7-9|TRBJ2-3|once|TRBD2
TGTTCCAGCAGCTTATGGCGGGGGAGCACAGATACGCAGTATTTT
CSSSLWRGSTDTQYF
>TRBV19|TRBJ2-1|NA|NA
TGTGCCAGTAGTCCGTCGACAGGATTTTACAATGAGCAGTTCTTC
CASSPSTGFYNEQFF
>TRBV9|TRBJ1-4|NA|NA
TGTGCCAGCAGCGTAGGGGCAGACTATAATGAAAAACTGTTTTTT
CASSVGADYNEKLFF